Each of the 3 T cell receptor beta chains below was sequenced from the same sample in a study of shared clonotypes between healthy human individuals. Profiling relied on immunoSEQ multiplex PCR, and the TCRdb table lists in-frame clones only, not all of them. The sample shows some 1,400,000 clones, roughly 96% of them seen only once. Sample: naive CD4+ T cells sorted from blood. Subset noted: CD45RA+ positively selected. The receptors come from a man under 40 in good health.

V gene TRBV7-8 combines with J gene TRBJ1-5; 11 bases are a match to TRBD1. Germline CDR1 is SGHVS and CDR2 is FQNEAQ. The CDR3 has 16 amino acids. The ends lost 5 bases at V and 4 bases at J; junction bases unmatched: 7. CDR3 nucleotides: TGTGCCAGCAGCCAGGACAGGGGGCGGTTTAATCAGCCCCAGCATTTT. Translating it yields CASSQDRGRFNQPQHF.

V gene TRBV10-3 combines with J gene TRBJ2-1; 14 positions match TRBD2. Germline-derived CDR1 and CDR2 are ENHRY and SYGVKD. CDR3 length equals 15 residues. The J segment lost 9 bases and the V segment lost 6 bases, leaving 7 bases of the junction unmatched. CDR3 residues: CAIREGLAGVGEQFF. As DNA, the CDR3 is TGTGCCATCAGGGAGGGACTAGCGGGAGTCGGTGAGCAGTTCTTC.

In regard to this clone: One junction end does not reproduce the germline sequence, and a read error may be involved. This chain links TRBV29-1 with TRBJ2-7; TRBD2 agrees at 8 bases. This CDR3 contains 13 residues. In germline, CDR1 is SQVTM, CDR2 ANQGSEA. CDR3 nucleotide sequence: TGCAGCGTTGAGAAACCGGGACTAGTCTCACTTACCTTC. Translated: CSVEKPGLVSLTF.